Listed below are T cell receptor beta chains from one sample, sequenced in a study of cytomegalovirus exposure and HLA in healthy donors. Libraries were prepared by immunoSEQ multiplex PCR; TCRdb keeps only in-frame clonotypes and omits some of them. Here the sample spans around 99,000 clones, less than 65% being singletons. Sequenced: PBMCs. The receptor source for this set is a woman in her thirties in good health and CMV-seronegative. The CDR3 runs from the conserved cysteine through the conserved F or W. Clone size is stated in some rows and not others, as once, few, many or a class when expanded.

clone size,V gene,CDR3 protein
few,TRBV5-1,CASSSGGQGYNEQFF
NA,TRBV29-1,CSVATGTSTDTQYF
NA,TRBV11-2,CASSPWTASGNTIYF
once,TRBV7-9,CASSLVRRNTEAFF
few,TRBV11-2,CASSLRGGMEALETQYF
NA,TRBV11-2,CASSLGQGQETQYF
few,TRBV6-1,CASRPTGFYGYTF
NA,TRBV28,CASIGHMNTEAFF
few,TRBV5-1,CASSWGGNEQYF
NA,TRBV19,CASSLSVLSLAKNIQYF
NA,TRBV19,CASSGGQGFTDTQYF
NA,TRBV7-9,CASSLAEGLINYGYTF
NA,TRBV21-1,CASSKGTGAGYEQYF
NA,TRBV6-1,CASSEAGQGWDGYTF
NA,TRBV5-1,CASSLGLAGGGFF
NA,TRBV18,CASSLGTTKPQHF
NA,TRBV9,CASSVVPSGRAGGELFF
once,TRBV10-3,CAISRDSNQPQHF
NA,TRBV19,CASSILTGGFNYGYTF
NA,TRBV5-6,CASVGGIATGTEAFF
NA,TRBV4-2,CASSQDRDEQFF
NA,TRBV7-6,CATPQGPPYEQYF
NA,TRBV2,CASRGGTGLKSQHF
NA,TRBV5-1,CASSTTQDYEQYF
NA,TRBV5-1,CASSWAGGPGEQYF
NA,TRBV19,CASSIGRGPTDTQYF
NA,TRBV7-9,CASSSGRWLQGENEKLFF
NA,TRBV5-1,CASSPGQGVGYTF
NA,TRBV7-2,CASSSTGGSAGNTIYF
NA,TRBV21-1,CASSRPGQETPLHF
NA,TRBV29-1,CSVDHRNTEAFF
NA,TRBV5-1,CASSASGLAGRETQYF
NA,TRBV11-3,CASSPKGTGVHEQYF
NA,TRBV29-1,CSVATGQTNYGYTF
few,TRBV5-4,CASSLAPYEQYF
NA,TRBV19,CASSIAPRGDTEAFF
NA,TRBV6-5,CASSYLGGNTDTQYF
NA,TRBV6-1,CASEGDAEKLFF
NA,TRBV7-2,CASSPSSGRGGGETQYF
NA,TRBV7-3,CASSSDSNTEAFF
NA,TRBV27,CASSSGGPDTQYF
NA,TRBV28,CASNGLAGVSDTQYF